The text below deals with one T cell receptor (beta chain). The sample is drawn from a study of OX40 agonist ivuxolimab in advanced cancers. TCRdb keeps only in-frame clones here, not all; method: immunoSEQ multiplex PCR. This sample carries tens of thousands of clones, about 81% of them seen once, and the ten largest clones take 0.69%. The source is an adult with an advanced solid tumor such as melanoma, head and neck, liver or kidney cancer. Sequenced here: CD4+ or CD8+ T cells sorted from blood, sampled in a trial of the OX40 agonist ivuxolimab.

The CDR3 region has the DNA TGTGCCAGCAGCGGCCTTTCTAGCACAGATACGCAGTATTTT. Amino acid sequence: CASSGLSSTDTQYF. V and J are TRBV7-6 and TRBJ2-3; no clear D. Trimming took off 5 bases at V and 0 bases at J, with 9 bases between the two ends. Germline lookup yields CDR1 SGHVS and CDR2 FNYEAQ. The CDR3 spans 14 residues.